Ten or more counts support the clone carrying this TCR beta chain. This sample is drawn from a study of Graves' ophthalmopathy and Graves' hyperthyroidism. The CDR3 runs to 13 residues. Germline V gene lookup returns CDR1 SNHLY and CDR2 FYNNEI. Trimming took off 7 bases at V and 2 bases at J, with 12 bases between the two ends. Investigators amplified TCR beta CDR3 regions from RNA transcripts. The library came from an HTBI-primed first-round RT-PCR and a second-round multiplex PCR. TCRdb re-analysed the multiplex PCR reads in MiXCR, keeping a single row per CDR3 protein. The sample includes some 370,000 distinct CDR3 sequences, approximately 17% of them seen just once.

The specimen sequenced was peripheral blood. V and J are TRBV2 and TRBJ2-7; D is uncertain. This TCR was sampled from an adult woman with stable Graves' hyperthyroidism. CDR3 coding DNA: TGTGCCAGCATGGGTAGAAATACCTACGAGCAGTACTTC. Residues: CASMGRNTYEQYF.